Listed below are T cell receptor beta chains from one sample, sequenced in a study of T cell repertoires in cytomegalovirus infection. TCRdb passed the reads through MiXCR, listing each CDR3 protein once. The table lists just over 450,000 distinct CDR3 sequences, under 45% of them singletons. For these receptors, no antigen is known. Source: cultured PBMCs, taken from culture after CMV antigen stimulation. These receptors all come from a human donor in good health (CMV status not recorded). Some clones in this sample may be carry-over from other donors' samples. Both conserved end residues are part of each CDR3. The D gene is left open where the match is weak. Clone sizes are given selectively: once, few, many, or a class where the clone is expanded.

TRBJ2-7 | . | few | TRBV19 | TGTGCCAGTAGGCGGACAGATACCTACGAGCAGTACTTC | CASRRTDTYEQYF
TRBJ2-3 | TRBD2 | . | TRBV11-2 | TGTGCCAGCAGCTTAGAGGGGGGGGGGAACACAGATACGCAGTATTTT | CASSLEGGGNTDTQYF
TRBJ2-4 | . | few | TRBV7-8 | TGTGCCAGCAGCTTAGGTCAGAAGGTAGCCAAAAACATTCAGTACTTC | CASSLGQKVAKNIQYF
TRBJ2-7 | . | few | TRBV7-2 | TGTGCCAGTAAGAGTAGGGGCATTTCGGACGAGCAGTACTTC | CASKSRGISDEQYF
TRBJ2-1 | TRBD1 | few | TRBV7-6 | TGTGCCAGCAGCTCGGAACAGGGGGACAATGAGCAGTTCTTC | CASSSEQGDNEQFF
TRBJ1-4 | . | . | TRBV7-6 | TGTGCCAGCAGCTCATTCGGAGGGGTGACTAATGAAAAACTGTTTTTT | CASSSFGGVTNEKLFF
TRBJ1-5 | . | . | TRBV28 | TGTGCCAGCAGGCACCGATCGGGCCGCAATCAGCCCCAGCATTTT | CASRHRSGRNQPQHF
TRBJ1-6 | TRBD1 | few | TRBV5-1 | TGCGCCAGCAGCGGACAGGGGGCGGATTCACCCCTCCACTTT | CASSGQGADSPLHF
TRBJ2-1 | . | few | TRBV7-8 | TGTGCCAGCAGCGTCAGACAGGAGCAGTTCTTC | CASSVRQEQFF
TRBJ2-3 | . | . | TRBV4-1 | TGCGCCAGCAGCCAAGGGCGAGCCGCAGATACGCAGTATTTT | CASSQGRAADTQYF
TRBJ1-2 | . | few | TRBV7-2 | TGTGCCAGCAGCTTACGACCAGAGGGGAACTATGGCTACACCTTC | CASSLRPEGNYGYTF
TRBJ2-1 | . | . | TRBV6-2/TRBV6-3 | TGTGCCAGCAGTTCGACCGGGATTAGCACGGGATGGGCATACAATGAGCAGTTCTTC | CASSSTGISTGWAYNEQFF
TRBJ1-5 | TRBD1 | . | TRBV20-1 | TGCAGTGCTGGCCACCCGGGACAGGAGATTTATAGCAATCAGCCCCAGCATTTT | CSAGHPGQEIYSNQPQHF
TRBJ2-7 | TRBD2 | . | TRBV27 | TGTGCCAGCAGTTTATCGGGCCGCGGGGGTTACGAGCAGTACTTC | CASSLSGRGGYEQYF
TRBJ2-7 | TRBD2 | . | TRBV27 | TGTGCCAGCAGTTTATCGTTCGGGGGGTACGAGCAGTACTTC | CASSLSFGGYEQYF
TRBJ2-1 | TRBD2 | . | TRBV19 | TGTGCCAGTACTAAGGGACTAGCGGGAAGGAATGAGCAGTTCTTC | CASTKGLAGRNEQFF
TRBJ1-2 | . | few | TRBV7-2 | TGTGCCAGCATCTTGGCCCGGGGCGACTATGGCTACACCTTC | CASILARGDYGYTF
TRBJ1-1 | . | . | TRBV7-2 | TGTGCCAGCAGCTCGCGGGGGACTGAAGCTTTCTTT | CASSSRGTEAFF
TRBJ2-1 | TRBD2 | . | TRBV27 | TGTGCCAGCAGTCCGGCGGGAGGGTCCAATGAGCAGTTCTTC | CASSPAGGSNEQFF
TRBJ2-7 | . | . | TRBV10-2 | TGCGCCAGCATTCAGGGGTCGGGGGAGCAGTACTTC | CASIQGSGEQYF
TRBJ2-5 | . | few | TRBV7-9 | TGTGCCAGCAGCTTAGTCGGCGACCCCCAAGAGACCCAGTACTTC | CASSLVGDPQETQYF
TRBJ1-2 | . | few | TRBV6-2/TRBV6-3 | TGTGCCAGCTGGAATGGGGTCGGCTACACCTTC | CASWNGVGYTF
TRBJ2-5 | . | . | TRBV20-1 | TGCAGTGCTAGGAGTACGGGAGTTGAGACCCAGTACTTC | CSARSTGVETQYF
TRBJ2-1 | . | few | TRBV7-2 | TGTGCCAGCAGCTTATTTCGGCCAGACAATGAGCAGTTCTTC | CASSLFRPDNEQFF
TRBJ2-5 | TRBD2 | few | TRBV7-2 | TGTGCCAGCAGCTGGGGACTAGAGGGGGAGACCCAGTACTTC | CASSWGLEGETQYF
TRBJ2-5 | TRBD2 | . | TRBV12-3/TRBV12-4 | TGTGCCAGCAGAGAGACTAGCGGACACGAGACCCAGTACTTC | CASRETSGHETQYF
TRBJ2-5 | TRBD1 | many | TRBV7-2 | TGTGCCAGCAGCCCCGGGACAGCCAAGGGGACCCAGTACTTC | CASSPGTAKGTQYF
TRBJ2-7 | . | few | TRBV7-2 | TGTGCCAGCAGCTTAGAATGGACGTCCTACGAGCAGTACTTC | CASSLEWTSYEQYF
TRBJ1-5 | . | . | TRBV19 | TGTGCCAGTAGTATCCGGGGACGGGTTCAGCCCCAGCATTTT | CASSIRGRVQPQHF
TRBJ2-1 | TRBD2 | once | TRBV20-1 | TGCAGTGCTCACACTAGCGGGGGGGTCAGCTCCTACAATGAGCAGTTCTTC | CSAHTSGGVSSYNEQFF
TRBJ2-3 | . | . | TRBV28 | TGTGCCAGCAGTCGTTATTGGGTCCACGGGGCAGATACGCAGTATTTT | CASSRYWVHGADTQYF
TRBJ2-1 | . | . | TRBV29-1 | TGCAGCGTTGAGGTTAGAGGACAATCCCACAATGAGCAGTTCTTC | CSVEVRGQSHNEQFF
TRBJ2-3 | . | . | TRBV12-3/TRBV12-4 | TGTGCCAGCAGTTTAAGTTGGGGCAGGGGCACAGATACGCAGTATTTT | CASSLSWGRGTDTQYF
TRBJ1-5 | . | . | TRBV20-1 | TGCAGTGCTAGAGATGCGGCGGGAAATCAGCCCCAGCATTTT | CSARDAAGNQPQHF
TRBJ2-1 | . | . | TRBV20-1 | TGCAGTGCTAGAGGACAGGCCGTCAGCGGCGAGCAGTTCTTC | CSARGQAVSGEQFF